The source of this T cell receptor (beta chain) is a study of cytomegalovirus exposure and HLA in healthy donors (dated by TCRdb to about 2017). About the study as a whole: In an earlier analysis of roughly 590 of the donors, 250 to 350 Gb of sequence data and approximately 100 million unique TCR beta sequences from 150 million to 200 million T cells were reported. Because of strong linkage in the cohort, 4 to 6 DR-DQ haplotypes were treated as single units for association and clustering. In addition to the first cohort of hundreds of subjects, a separate validation cohort of 130 or so different subjects was used. A later analysis re-examined previously published TCR beta repertoires from around 670 donors and added high-resolution HLA genotyping to investigate patterns of TCR occurrence. To decide whether each TCR beta V gene segment behaved as functional or pseudogenic, an earlier analysis of some 570 of the donors relied on high-throughput TCR beta sequencing. The later analysis used no new phenotypic data to find candidate immune exposures, relying instead on TCR beta sequences and their occurrence across donors. Typing coverage differed by locus: A, B, C, DRB1 and DQB1 were typed in about 629-640 donors, DQA1 in about 510, DPA1 in some 570, and DPB1 in roughly 470. Among the approximately 430 genotyped donors, under 90% belonged to the genetic ancestry cluster associated with self-reported Caucasian donors. Every repertoire in the discovery cohort had been generated on one and the same sequencing platform. Donor age, sex, ethnicity and CMV serostatus were compiled alongside the repertoire data. A later genetic analysis took genome-wide SNP genotypes for about 65% of the 666 donors and used that subset as a discovery cohort. The study used immunosequencing to profile the T cell repertoires of more than 650 subjects and linked those repertoires to cytomegalovirus serostatus. High-throughput TCR immunosequencing, statistical association of individual TCRs with disease status, and machine learning were combined to predict cytomegalovirus infection status. Class I and class II HLA loci were covered by the typing at four-digit resolution. On average, around 200,000 unique TCR beta nucleotide sequences were sequenced per donor among fewer than 500 genotyped donors of the cohort, with 15% to 20% of those sequences being non-productive. The study was designed to test whether signatures of past pathogen exposure could be identified by cataloging public T cell receptors. About 330 gigabases of sequencing data and around 88 million unique TCR sequences made up an early release that covered several hundred HLA-typed donors. Broad study findings and their caveats: According to the authors, the approach could potentially be generalized to other disease states and immunological phenotypes. Because counts were too low, some 16 rarely observed V segments, including chromosome 9 orphons, were excluded from the earlier analysis of some 540 of the donors. In both the original and validation cohorts, the classifier was reported to diagnose cytomegalovirus status with high specificity and sensitivity. A few of the identified cytomegalovirus-associated TCR beta chains were confirmed in vitro to be specific for cytomegalovirus antigens. The study gave a list of 150 to 200 TCR beta chains associated with cytomegalovirus. In this cohort, only TCR beta chains were sequenced, and detectable features were limited by the absence of alpha or paired-chain data. The only immune exposure information available for the cohort was CMV serostatus. A later analysis associated 15,000 to 20,000 TCR beta sequences with specific HLA alleles at a false discovery rate of 0.05. Linkage disequilibrium might explain the correlated functional status among segregating V segments, but an unknown experimental factor could not be ruled out. Most CMV-associated TCR beta chains appeared to be HLA-restricted in a later analysis, and the HLA associations seemed to be driven largely by CMV exposure. A later genetic analysis reported fewer N-insertions in productive TCRs among donors in an Asian-associated ancestry cluster than the roughly 720-donor mean. A group of highly shared sequence variants was considered likely to be a technical artifact of the sequencing pipeline. Several of the top co-occurrence clusters appeared to be linked to parvovirus B19, influenza, CMV and Epstein-Barr virus, according to a later analysis. Because HLA typing was missing for some donors at each locus, association tests included only the typed subset. Strong co-occurrence of HLA alleles, especially DR and DQ, made assigning TCR associations to individual alleles difficult. In a later analysis, HLA-associated TCR beta chains were found to be more clonally expanded and to have lower generation probabilities than equally common non-associated chains. Sequencing depth was assumed to be roughly uniform across donors in the presence/absence analyses, though that assumption may not hold. While some public TCRs were present in many individuals, most TCR sequences turned up only very rarely across donors. A later analysis found that TCR association rates varied across HLA loci, with DRB1 alleles showing the most associated TCRs and HLA-C alleles the fewest. The 87-base-pair reads could not distinguish some IMGT-functional V segments, including TRBV6-2 and TRBV6-3, so those segments were excluded. An association between a missense DCLRE1C variant and V-gene and J-gene trimming of TCR beta chains was found in a later genetic analysis and replicated in an independent cohort. A further reported finding was that TCR beta sequences accurately predicted the HLA-A and HLA-B alleles for most subjects in the first cohort. In an earlier analysis of about 550 of the donors, most TCR beta V segments were observed in productive rearrangements about 87% or about 30% of the time, broadly matching IMGT annotations.

The cohort consisted of hundreds of healthy bone marrow donors. At the time of sampling, every cohort member was nominally healthy, though immune exposures that went unrecorded were likely present. The donor was CMV seronegative and belonged to the group of around 350 seronegative cohort members. A peripheral blood sample was provided by each donor, and peripheral blood mononuclear cells were used for TCR beta sequencing. The Qiagen DNeasy Blood Extraction Kit was used to extract genomic DNA from the blood cell samples. As regards this clone: Its antigen is still unknown. No per-base quality is available; no much larger clone lies one base away.

The CDR3, cysteine through phenylalanine, is 15 amino acids long. The only DNA kept is the CDR3, 45 bases in frame from the first base. CDR1 SEHNR and CDR2 FQNEAQ were looked up in the germline V gene (reference sequence). The V and J ends are trimmed by 2 bases and 0 bases, leaving 7 bases between them. Library prep was done by the immunoSEQ multiplex PCR assay. For the multiplex PCR, a mixture combining 60 forward primers for TCR Vbeta segments and 13 reverse primers for TCR Jbeta segments was used. The CDR3 region of rearranged TCR beta genes was amplified from genomic DNA by a multiplex PCR assay. The amplified TCR beta libraries were sequenced on the Illumina HiSeq System as 87-base-pair reads. The study's processing was this. A later analysis tallied roughly 80 million unique TCR beta chains across the 666 repertoires, and approximately 12 million of those chains were shared by two or more donors. Raw reads were error-corrected and collapsed into unique sequences with a nearest-neighbor algorithm that merged closely related sequences to remove PCR and sequencing errors. V, D and J gene segments were assigned by aligning CDR3 sequences to IMGT reference sequences. Each retained sequence needed at least a six-nucleotide match to both a V gene segment and a J gene segment. A rearrangement was called productive if the CDR3 had no stop codons and remained in frame with V and J, and every other rearrangement was called non-productive. CDR3 was defined by IMGT convention, running from the second conserved V-encoded cysteine to the conserved J-encoded phenylalanine. Sequences without an unambiguous match to a single V gene segment were excluded from the earlier analysis of a few hundred of the donors. An earlier analysis of a few hundred of the donors classified V segments as functional when productive rearrangements were above 56.7% and as segregating when the standard deviation between donors was above 5%. A statistical classification framework was built for diagnosing cytomegalovirus status from the catalog of TCR beta chain sequences. In a later analysis, TCR nucleotide sequences were compared against IMGT/GENE-DB human TR gene sequences so that V and J genes could be assigned. The TCRdist pipeline was used in a later analysis to assign CDR3 sequences and most-parsimonious VDJ recombination scenarios. In a later analysis, each TCR beta chain was defined by its CDR3 amino acid sequence together with its V-gene family, and reads lacking a unique V-gene family were excluded. As a way to deal with suspected cross-contamination and a sequencing artifact, a later analysis dropped 500 to 700 nucleotide sequences that were highly shared and had low generation probability. A later analysis calculated a clonal expansion index for each public chain from normalized within-repertoire ranks of inferred template counts. In a later analysis, generation probabilities were computed using a VDJ recombination model fitted to out-of-frame rearrangements, and the results were checked against IGoR. In a later analysis, hypergeometric tests were used to score TCR-TCR, TCR-HLA and TCR-CMV co-occurrence, with a repertoire-size bias correction applied to TCR pairs. In a later analysis, false discovery rates were estimated by permuting HLA or CMV assignments 20 times. In a later analysis, co-occurring TCRs were grouped using DBSCAN, and TCRdist sequence similarity was added for clustering within HLA-allele-positive subsets. Co-occurrence clustering excluded repertoires with fewer than 30,000 or more than 120,000 public chains, plus five with anomalous nucleotide sharing. Sourced from immuneACCESS, this table was stored by TCRdb with only in-frame sequences that have V and J called. A share of the clones is absent; for the studies checked, an unresolved V gene accounts for under half, and the remainder has no known explanation. The V and J calls and the clone size are those of that table, but D and trimming were determined from the DNA. This sample gives under 300,000 clones in total; just over 70% of them show up just once. The ten most abundant clones make up 2% to 2.5% of the sample.

This chain joins TRBV7-9 to TRBJ2-2; the D gene lacks a confident call. The sequence derives from a female donor in good health and CMV-seronegative. Material for sequencing was PBMCs. Read as DNA, the sequence is TGTGCCAGCAGCTTACAGCGCACGAACACCGGGGAGCTGTTTTTT. Its product reads: CASSLQRTNTGELFF.